This TCR beta chain comes out of a study of cytomegalovirus exposure and HLA in healthy donors. Whole-study results and caveats: A later analysis showed HLA-associated TCR beta chains outstripping equally common others in clonal expansion. Roughly even sequencing depth across donors was the assumption behind the presence/absence analyses. A few chains tied to CMV proved CMV antigen-specific in vitro. After further analysis at a later stage, roughly 16,000 TCR beta sequences were associated with HLA alleles at 0.05 false discovery rate.

Worth noting for this clone: Its antigen remains unknown.

The PCR made use of 60 Vbeta and 13 Jbeta primers. Here immunoSEQ multiplex PCR was the method, and the copy in TCRdb shows in-frame clones only, minus some. The sample yields 120,000 or so clones, about 80% seen once. Trimming took 6 bases from V and 7 from J; bases not matched to a gene: 7. Germline CDR1 SGHTA, CDR2 FQGTGA. The CDR3 has 15 amino acids. Material for sequencing was PBMCs. This sequence originates from a young man in good health and CMV-seropositive. The gene calls are TRBV7-3 and TRBJ2-2; 11 nucleotides agree with TRBD2. Written as DNA, the CDR3 is TGTGCCAGCAGACTAGCGGGAGCCATGGGCGGGGAGCTGTTTTTT. Translating it yields CASRLAGAMGGELFF.